This T cell receptor (beta chain) was sequenced during a study of cytomegalovirus exposure and HLA in healthy donors. Overall study findings and caveats: Among TCR beta chains, those listed as cytomegalovirus-associated numbered about 160.

The germline CDR1 and CDR2 sequences are SEHNR and FQNEAQ (reference sequence). This CDR3 is built from 13 residues. V was cut by 5 bases and J by 5 bases, with 12 bases left in between. A remark on this clone: Its specificity is unknown.

Both 60 Vbeta primers and 13 Jbeta primers went into the PCR. Only in-frame clones appear in the TCRdb table, and some are missing; sequencing was by immunoSEQ multiplex PCR. The table includes over 130,000 clones, 70% to 80% detected once. The chain employs TRBV7-9 and TRBJ1-1; tentatively, D is TRBD1 (5 bases). The specimen was PBMCs. This clonotype originated in a woman in her thirties or forties in good health and CMV-seropositive. The CDR3 region has the DNA TGTGCCAGCAGCCCCTCGGGGGGAACTGAAGCTTTCTTT. Translation: CASSPSGGTEAFF.